This record covers a single T cell receptor beta chain. This specimen belongs to a study of blood T cell repertoires in COVID-19. The overall study: COVID-19 samples collected from the United States, Italy and Spain covered acute and convalescent phases. T cells, B-cell-depleted T cells, or PBMCs supplied cDNA or gDNA.

Source study methods: Scientists estimated how many nucleated cells there were by amplifying reference gene primers. Here immunoSEQ multiplex PCR was the method, and the copy in TCRdb shows in-frame clones only, minus some. D and trimming were read from the DNA, whereas the V and J calls and clone size are those reported in that table. Of around 240,000 clones listed, approximately 84% are singletons. The CDR3 extends over 14 amino acids. Germline V gene data show CDR1 as SEHNR and CDR2 as FQNEAQ (reference sequence). V was clipped by 3 bases and J by 3 bases; unmatched bases: 0. The TCR originated in an elderly woman with acute or convalescent COVID-19. The genes are TRBV7-9 and TRBJ2-2; 8 nucleotides match TRBD1. The source material was peripheral blood. The CDR3 bases are TGTGCCAGCAGCTTGGACAGGGACACCGGGGAGCTGTTTTTT. Its protein product is CASSLDRDTGELFF.